This paragraph reports one T cell receptor beta chain. Its specificity is not known. Samples had at least 6.5 million PBMCs isolated from them. A second PCR of 7 to 11 cycles used a sample-barcoded 5' primer and a J-beta primer mix. CDR3-containing paired-end reads numbered at least 2.5 million in each sample. TCRdb fed the 5' RACE reads into MiXCR, producing one record per CDR3 protein. The sample has more than 650,000 distinct CDR3 sequences, around 25% seen once; the top ten hold 3%. This record belongs to a study of blood T cells in healthy people across ages. Findings and limits, study-wide: Those diversity estimates obtained from one million T cells were thought to be underestimates.

A further study also used this sample, focusing on T cells of mothers and their children. That paper states: Thymic selection shapes TCR recombination output similarly in related and unrelated pairs.

The material sequenced was blood. The receptor's source is a boy between 10 and 17 years old in good health.

The CDR3 DNA sequence: TGTGCCAGCAGTTACAGGGGGACCGGGGCCAACGTCCTGACTTTC. Translation gives CASSYRGTGANVLTF. The chain has TRBV6-6 and TRBJ2-6, with D maybe TRBD1 (6 bases). The CDR3 is 15 amino acids. V dropped 2 bases and J dropped 4 bases, with 9 bases sitting between them. Germline values: CDR1 MNHNY, CDR2 SVGAGI (reference sequence).